The 25 T cell receptor beta chains below all came from one sample that was sequenced in a study of memory CD4+ T cells and cytomegalovirus serostatus. TCRdb's table, derived via immunoSEQ multiplex PCR, lists solely in-frame clones and lacks some. This table holds some 30,000 clones, around 74% found once. Single viable CD3+CD4+CD8-CD45RO+ cells were sorted as the memory CD4+ T cells. The sequenced material came from memory CD4+ T cells from blood. These receptors were taken from an adult in good health and CMV-seronegative. Some clones in this sample may be carry-over from other donors' samples.

The rearrangement uses TRBV7-2 and TRBJ2-3; D remains unclear. The CDR3 sequence is 15 residues long. Trimming left V 6 bases short and J 1 base short, with 14 bases between. Germline V CDR1 and CDR2: SGHTA, FQGNSA. This CDR3 reads CASSLWALGTDTQYF. The DNA for the CDR3 is TGTGCCAGCAGTCTATGGGCCCTTGGCACAGATACGCAGTATTTT. The full variable domain, with the rest looked up from reference TRBV7-2 and TRBJ2-3, is GAGVSQSPSNKVTEKGKDVELRCDPISGHTALYWYRQSLGQGLEFLIYFQGNSAPDKSGLPSDRFSAERTGGSVSTLTIQRTQQEDSAVYLCASSLWALGTDTQYFGPGTRLTVL.

V is TRBV4-3 and J is TRBJ2-7; 13 nucleotides agree with TRBD2. Germline V gene sequence: CDR1 LGHNA, CDR2 YSLEER. V shed 1 base and J 0 bases; nucleotides not matched to a gene: 9. The CDR3 loop spans 19 amino acids. The CDR3 DNA reads as TGCGCCAGCAGCCAAGGACTAGCGGGGGGCTCAACTAGCTCCTACGAGCAGTACTTC. Encoded protein: CASSQGLAGGSTSSYEQYF.

This clone was seen a single time. This chain links TRBV10-2 with TRBJ2-3, with D perhaps matching TRBD1 (8 bases). This CDR3 has 16 amino acids. V dropped 8 bases and J dropped 3 bases, with 21 bases sitting between them. Germline V CDR1 and CDR2: WSHSY, SAAADI. CDR3 coding DNA: TGCGCCAGCTCAAACAGGGGGGGCGATGGAACAGATACGCAGTATTTT. This sequence encodes CASSNRGGDGTDTQYF.

The chain recombines TRBV6-4 with TRBJ2-5, with TRBD2 as a possible D gene (5 bases). Germline V gene lookup returns CDR1 MRHNA and CDR2 SNTAGT. This CDR3 spans 14 amino acids. V lost 2 bases and J 7 bases, leaving 14 bases between the germline ends. The CDR3 spells CASSDGPDGRTQYF. For the CDR3, the DNA is TGTGCCAGCAGTGACGGGCCGGATGGGAGGACCCAGTACTTC.

The chain recombines TRBV5-4 with TRBJ1-2, with D unresolved. This CDR3 has 13 amino acids. Germline V gene lookup returns CDR1 SGHNT and CDR2 YYREEE (reference sequence). Trimming stripped 4 bases from V and 8 bases from J, with 15 bases between. The CDR3 region is CASSLEGLTGYTF. CDR3 DNA: TGTGCCAGCAGCCTGGAAGGACTGACCGGCTACACCTTC.

The sample holds a few counts of this clone. V and J are TRBV11-2 and TRBJ2-3; 9 bases agree with TRBD1. The CDR3 is 16 amino acids. Germline CDR1 reads SGHAT; CDR2 reads FQNNGV. V lost 6 bases to trimming and J lost 0 bases; unmatched junction nucleotides: 7. The DNA of the CDR3 is TGTGCCAGCAGATCGGGACAGGGAAGGAGCACAGATACGCAGTATTTT. This gives the protein CASRSGQGRSTDTQYF.

The chain couples TRBV2 to TRBJ1-4; weak D call: TRBD1 (5 bases). CDR1 and CDR2 (germline): SNHLY, FYNNEI. This CDR3 has 13 amino acids. Trimming removed 1 base at V and 10 bases at J, with 10 bases between. CDR3 sequence: CASSEVHGGKLFF. The CDR3 DNA reads as TGTGCCAGCAGTGAAGTGCATGGGGGAAAACTGTTTTTT.

V gene TRBV11-2 combines with J gene TRBJ2-5; D is possibly TRBD1 or TRBD2 (7 bases each). CDR1 and CDR2 (germline): SGHAT, FQNNGV. This CDR3 is built from 15 residues. With 4 bases removed from V and 5 bases from J, the gap between germline ends came to 17 bases. DNA for the CDR3: TGTGCCAGCAGCTCCCAGGGGGGGCGCGAGGAGACCCAGTACTTC. This codes for CASSSQGGREETQYF.

The chain uses TRBV6-1 and TRBJ1-5; 7 bases are a match to TRBD1. The germline CDR1 and CDR2 sequences are MNHNS and SASEGT. There are 14 residues in the CDR3. V gave up 1 base and J gave up 7 bases; unmatched junction bases: 4. Here the CDR3 reads CASSEGTGRQPQHF. The CDR3 DNA sequence: TGTGCCAGCAGTGAAGGGACAGGAAGACAGCCCCAGCATTTT.

The chain has TRBV19 and TRBJ1-3; D remains unclear. Trimming stripped 10 bases from V and 0 bases from J, with 7 bases between. The germline gives CDR1 LNHDA, CDR2 SQIVND (reference sequence). This CDR3 is 12 amino acids long. For the CDR3, the DNA is TGTGCCACCCGCCGCTCTGGAAACACCATATATTTT. Translation gives CATRRSGNTIYF.

The chain couples TRBV28 to TRBJ1-2; maybe TRBD1 (5 bases). The length of the CDR3 is 10 residues. Deletions cut 8 bases from V and 8 bases from J, with 9 bases between. CDR1 is MDHEN and CDR2 is SYDVKM in the germline V gene. CDR3 in DNA: TGTGCCAGCGCCAGGGTAGGCTACACCTTC. Encoded protein: CASARVGYTF.

The V and J genes are TRBV15 and TRBJ1-5; TRBD1 matches 7 bases. CDR3 length: 15 residues. The junction had 5 bases not matched to a gene; V was cut back by 5 bases and J by 1 base. CDR1 and CDR2 (germline): LNHNV, YYDKDF (reference sequence). CDR3 nucleotide sequence: TGTGCCACCAGCGGAGGACAGGAAAGCAATCAGCCCCAGCATTTT. Translating it yields CATSGGQESNQPQHF.

The V gene is TRBV5-1, the J gene TRBJ2-3, with 9 bases identical to TRBD2. The CDR3 runs to 16 residues. Per the germline V gene, CDR1 is SGHRS and CDR2 is YFSETQ. V shed 4 bases, J shed 2 bases, and the junction held 8 bases outside the gene matches. CDR3 sequence reads: CASSLYSGGNTDTQYF. In DNA form, the CDR3 reads TGCGCCAGCAGCCTTTATAGCGGGGGTAACACAGATACGCAGTATTTT.

This clone came up once. The chain uses TRBV6-1 and TRBJ1-2; no definite D call. CDR1 is MNHNS and CDR2 is SASEGT in the germline V gene. V lost 6 bases, J lost 6 bases, and 11 bases lay in between. The CDR3 runs 12 residues. The CDR3 spells CASSVDLNGYTF. In nucleotides, the CDR3 is TGTGCCAGCAGCGTGGACTTAAATGGCTACACCTTC.

In nucleotides, the CDR3 is TGTGCCTGGAGTCGGCAGGCGAACACTGAAGCTTTCTTT. Its protein is CAWSRQANTEAFF. The chain employs TRBV30 and TRBJ1-1, with no clear D. V shed 2 bases and J shed 1 base, with 8 bases lying between them. CDR1 and CDR2 (germline): GTSNPN, SVGIG (reference sequence). The CDR3 totals 13 residues.

This clone showed up just a few times. The chain joins TRBV9 to TRBJ2-3; D is ambiguous. V gave up 0 bases and J gave up 6 bases, with 11 bases separating them. Per germline, CDR1 SGDLS and CDR2 YYNGEE. This CDR3 has 14 amino acids. CDR3 residues: CASSVVGNGDTQYF. CDR3 nucleotide sequence: TGTGCCAGCAGCGTAGTAGGAAACGGGGATACGCAGTATTTT. Based on the CDR3 plus reference TRBV9 and TRBJ2-3, the full variable domain is DSGVTQTPKHLITATGQRVTLRCSPRSGDLSVYWYQQSLDQGLQFLIQYYNGEERAKGNILERFSAQQFPDLHSELNLSSLELGDSALYFCASSVVGNGDTQYFGPGTRLTVL.

This chain uses TRBV19 with TRBJ2-6, with TRBD2 identical over 12 bases. Germline assignment: CDR1 LNHDA and CDR2 SQIVND (reference sequence). This CDR3 has 17 amino acids. V lost 8 bases and J lost 2; bases outside the gene matches: 7. CDR3 DNA: TGTGCCAGTCACCTAGCGGGGGGGCCTACTGGGGCCAACGTCCTGACTTTC. The encoded protein is CASHLAGGPTGANVLTF. Complete variable domain (other parts from reference TRBV19 and TRBJ2-6): DGGITQSPKYLFRKEGQNVTLSCEQNLNHDAMYWYRQDPGQGLRLIYYSQIVNDFQKGDIAEGYSVSREKKESFPLTVTSAQKNPTAFYLCASHLAGGPTGANVLTFGAGSRLTVL.

This clone was seen just once. This rearrangement joins TRBV7-9 to TRBJ2-2, with 13 bases matching TRBD2. This CDR3 comprises 15 residues. CDR1 and CDR2 (germline): SEHNR, FQNEAQ (reference sequence). V trimming: 5 bases; J trimming: 6 bases; junction bases outside the gene matches: 3. CDR3 in DNA: TGTGCCAGCAGCACCGGGACTAGCGGGGCCGGGGAGCTGTTTTTT. It codes for CASSTGTSGAGELFF.

The CDR3 reads CASSDARTGAYSNQPQHF. The CDR3, as DNA: TGTGCCAGCAGTGATGCTAGGACAGGGGCGTATAGCAATCAGCCCCAGCATTTT. V and J are TRBV6-1 and TRBJ1-5; 9 nucleotides match TRBD1. CDR1 and CDR2 (germline): MNHNS, SASEGT. V was pared by 3 bases and J by 0 bases, with 9 bases of the junction left unmatched. This CDR3 has 18 residues.

This chain uses TRBV6-6 with TRBJ1-1; perhaps TRBD1 as D (5 bases). V gave up 6 bases and J gave up 2 bases, with 7 bases separating them. Germline V CDR1 and CDR2: MNHNY, SVGAGI (reference sequence). The length of the CDR3 is 12 residues. CDR3 sequence reads: CASRTVNTEAFF. Written as DNA, the CDR3 is TGTGCCAGCAGGACAGTAAACACTGAAGCTTTCTTT.

The chain joins TRBV6-6 to TRBJ1-5, with D unclear. Between the trimmed V and J ends, which lost 5 bases and 6 bases, there was a span of 11 bases. This CDR3 comprises 13 residues. Germline V CDR1 and CDR2: MNHNY, SVGAGI (reference sequence). Here the CDR3 reads CASSPDAAQPQHF. In nucleotides, the CDR3 is TGTGCCAGCAGTCCCGACGCTGCTCAGCCCCAGCATTTT.

This chain links TRBV4-1 with TRBJ1-2, with 11 bases lining up with TRBD1. The CDR3 consists of 15 residues. V lost 4 bases, J lost 3 bases, and 4 bases stayed unmatched. CDR1 MGHRA and CDR2 YSYEKL come from the germline V gene. CDR3 sequence: CASSPKGQGDYGYTF. The CDR3 nucleotides are TGCGCCAGCAGCCCAAAGGGACAGGGGGACTATGGCTACACCTTC.

V is TRBV4-1 and J is TRBJ1-2; 7 bases fit TRBD1. This CDR3 has 16 amino acids. Trimming cost V 3 bases and J 2 bases; bases outside gene matches: 9. Looked up from germline, CDR1 is MGHRA and CDR2 is YSYEKL. The CDR3 DNA reads as TGCGCCAGCAGCCACTTCCCAAGGGGGCTGAACTATGGCTACACCTTC. Its translation is CASSHFPRGLNYGYTF.

This clone was observed a handful of times. The J gene is TRBJ1-2, the V gene TRBV7-8, with D possibly TRBD1 on 6 matching bases. V dropped 4 bases and J dropped 5 bases, with 14 bases sitting between them. This CDR3 is built from 14 residues. The V gene's germline CDR1 is SGHVS and CDR2 FQNEAQ. CDR3 region: CASSSPGVFYGYTF. DNA of the CDR3: TGTGCCAGCAGCTCCCCAGGGGTCTTTTATGGCTACACCTTC.

The V and J genes are TRBV5-1 and TRBJ2-5, with 13 bases fitting TRBD2. The ends lost 3 bases at V and 1 base at J; junction bases unmatched: 3. Germline-derived CDR1 and CDR2 are SGHRS and YFSETQ. The CDR3 runs 16 residues. In nucleotides, the CDR3 is TGCGCCAGCAGCTCCACTAGCGGGGGGGCCCAAGAGACCCAGTACTTC. Its protein is CASSSTSGGAQETQYF.